This T cell receptor beta chain is drawn from a study of a mutant IDH1 vaccine in newly diagnosed glioma. As for the study in general: Of the patients given treatment, 62.5% were male and around 40% were female, and a mean age of around 38 years was recorded.

Of note for this clone: The antigen remains unidentified.

V lost 3 bases, J lost 4 bases, and 9 bases lay in between. Germline V gives CDR1 LNHDA, CDR2 SQIVND (reference sequence). The CDR3 extends over 13 amino acids. Profiled with immunoSEQ multiplex PCR; TCRdb holds only in-frame clones, not every one. The table lists more than 30,000 clones, roughly 89% of them singletons. The time point: week 11, during vaccination. In every dose of vaccine, 300 ug of mutant IDH1 20-mer peptide was given alongside topical imiquimod. The sequence came from a man in his late teens or twenties with glioma. The chain combines TRBV19 with TRBJ1-2; D gene ambiguous. This specimen consisted of PBMCs, obtained from a glioma patient whose treatment included an IDH1 peptide vaccine. CDR3 bases: TGTGCCAGTAGTATCAATAAATCCTATGGCTACACCTTC. It is translated as CASSINKSYGYTF.